The 28 T cell receptor beta chains below come from one sample, sequenced in a study of cytomegalovirus exposure and HLA in healthy donors. Measured with immunoSEQ multiplex PCR; TCRdb has only the in-frame clones, and not every one. Altogether 300,000 to 400,000 clones are present, approximately 90% being singletons, with the ten largest covering about 0.8%. Sequenced: PBMCs. These receptors all come from a young woman in good health and CMV-seronegative.

The CDR3 DNA reads as TGTGCCAGCAGTTTGCCGCGGGGAGCGGGTGGGGGACCCCAGCATTTT. Amino acid sequence: CASSLPRGAGGGPQHF. The J gene is TRBJ1-5, the V gene TRBV28; maybe TRBD1 (5 bases). CDR1 is MDHEN and CDR2 is SYDVKM in the germline V gene. Trimming removed 3 bases at V and 10 bases at J, with 22 bases between. The CDR3 totals 16 residues.

The J gene is TRBJ1-4, the V gene TRBV2; 8 bases fit TRBD1. The V and J ends lost 10 bases and 5 bases, in that order; junction bases with no gene match: 15. Germline assignment: CDR1 SNHLY and CDR2 FYNNEI. The CDR3 contains 16 residues. The CDR3 sequence is CATRENRGSANEKLFF. CDR3 in DNA: TGTGCCACAAGGGAGAACAGGGGGAGTGCCAATGAAAAACTGTTTTTT.

The rearrangement joins TRBV5-6 to TRBJ2-1; TRBD2 matches 9 bases. The ends lost 0 bases at V and 0 bases at J; junction bases unmatched: 4. The CDR3 consists of 17 residues. Germline lookup yields CDR1 SGHDT and CDR2 YYEEEE. The DNA for the CDR3 is TGTGCCAGCAGCTTGGGACTAGCGGCGAGCTCCTACAATGAGCAGTTCTTC. As protein: CASSLGLAASSYNEQFF.

This clone was observed once. Other DNA sequences in the same sample also yield this CDR3. The rearrangement joins TRBV15 to TRBJ1-1; D is unresolved. Germline CDR1 and CDR2: LNHNV and YYDKDF (reference sequence). V lost 0 bases, J lost 0 bases, and 8 bases lay in between. This CDR3 region has 15 residues. CDR3 in amino acids: CATSRDRSVNTEAFF. DNA of the CDR3: TGTGCCACCAGCAGAGATCGATCAGTGAACACTGAAGCTTTCTTT.

This chain joins TRBV27 and TRBJ2-1, with 8 bases fitting TRBD2. CDR1 MNHEY and CDR2 SMNVEV come from the germline V gene (reference sequence). The V gene end was trimmed by 3 bases and the J gene end by 6 bases; junction bases not matched to a gene: 10. This CDR3 contains 16 residues. CDR3 DNA: TGTGCCAGCAGTTTTCTACTAGCGGACCGACTCAATGAGCAGTTCTTC. This encodes CASSFLLADRLNEQFF.

This clone was picked up a small number of times. This rearrangement joins TRBV7-6 to TRBJ2-3, with D hard to call. This CDR3 is built from 14 residues. Trimming cost V 3 bases and J 6 bases, with 13 bases left between them. CDR1 is SGHVS and CDR2 is FNYEAQ in the germline V gene. CDR3 sequence reads: CASSFGAEKDTQYF. Here the CDR3 DNA reads TGTGCCAGCAGCTTCGGTGCGGAGAAGGATACGCAGTATTTT.

DNA for the CDR3: TGCGCCAGCAGCTGGGGCATCACAGGGGGCAATCAGCCCCAGCATTTT. This gives the protein CASSWGITGGNQPQHF. The chain recombines TRBV5-1 with TRBJ1-5; the match to TRBD1 covers 7 bases. Germline V lookup: CDR1 SGHRS, CDR2 YFSETQ. The trim removed 3 bases at V and 2 bases at J, leaving 8 bases unmatched. CDR3 length equals 16 residues.

In this sample, this clone turned up a few times. The chain links TRBV2 to TRBJ1-2; D uncertain. The CDR3 consists of 10 residues. Germline V gene sequence: CDR1 SNHLY, CDR2 FYNNEI. The V and J ends lost 9 bases and 4 bases respectively, with 6 bases between them. CDR3 in amino acids: CASPGYGYTF. The CDR3 DNA follows: TGTGCCAGTCCGGGCTATGGCTACACCTTC.

The V and J genes are TRBV9 and TRBJ1-5, with D perhaps matching TRBD1 (5 bases). The CDR3 covers 14 residues. The V end was cut by 0 bases, the J end by 5 bases, with 9 bases between. Germline V gives CDR1 SGDLS, CDR2 YYNGEE. The CDR3 DNA sequence: TGTGCCAGCAGCGTAGGGGGCAATTATCAGCCCCAGCATTTT. Its protein is CASSVGGNYQPQHF.

The chain is built from TRBV7-9 and TRBJ2-7; TRBD2 agrees at 10 bases. The CDR3 length is 14 residues. The V and J ends lost 5 bases and 2 bases, in that order; junction bases with no gene match: 3. Germline CDR1 and CDR2: SEHNR and FQNEAQ (reference sequence). As DNA, the CDR3 is TGTGCCAGCAGCAGTAGCGGGAGGCCCTACGAGCAGTACTTC. It encodes CASSSSGRPYEQYF.

A single count supports this clone. V usage is TRBV7-7 and J usage is TRBJ2-1; TRBD2 matches 7 bases. Trimming took 3 bases from V and 8 from J; bases not matched to a gene: 10. Looked up from germline, CDR1 is SSHAT and CDR2 is FNYEAQ (reference sequence). The CDR3 is 15 residues long. This chain's CDR3 is CASSFSAGSHDEQFF. As DNA, the CDR3 is TGTGCCAGCAGCTTCTCAGCGGGGAGCCACGATGAGCAGTTCTTC.

This chain connects TRBV7-9 to TRBJ2-1; the match to TRBD1 covers 8 bases. Germline V gene sequence: CDR1 SEHNR, CDR2 FQNEAQ (reference sequence). Losses at the gene ends were 5 bases for V and 8 bases for J; bases not matched to a gene: 5. The CDR3 length is 13 residues. CDR3 region: CASSPGQGDEQFF. The CDR3 nucleotides are TGTGCCAGCAGCCCAGGACAGGGTGATGAGCAGTTCTTC.

This clone was counted at least ten times. The V and J genes are TRBV7-2 and TRBJ1-2, with 8 bases lining up with TRBD1. Germline CDR1 is SGHTA and CDR2 is FQGNSA. V lost 5 bases to trimming and J lost 4 bases; unmatched junction nucleotides: 3. The CDR3 totals 13 residues. CDR3 amino acids: CASSEQGVYGYTF. CDR3 DNA: TGTGCCAGCAGCGAACAGGGGGTCTATGGCTACACCTTC.

The chain combines TRBV18 with TRBJ2-1; maybe TRBD1 (5 bases). This CDR3 has 15 amino acids. Trimming cost V 3 bases and J 0 bases, with 9 bases left between them. Germline V gives CDR1 KGHSH, CDR2 LQKENI. The CDR3 DNA reads TGTGCCAGCTCACCGGGGCAGAGCTCCTACAATGAGCAGTTCTTC. Its protein product is CASSPGQSSYNEQFF. The full variable domain, rest sourced from reference TRBV18 and TRBJ2-1, is NAGVMQNPRHLVRRRGQEARLRCSPMKGHSHVYWYRQLPEEGLKFMVYLQKENIIDESGMPKERFSAEFPKEGPSILRIQQVVRGDSAAYFCASSPGQSSYNEQFFGPGTRLTVL.

The V gene is TRBV19, the J gene TRBJ2-7, with 9 nucleotides matching TRBD1. The CDR3 runs 14 residues. Germline V lookup: CDR1 LNHDA, CDR2 SQIVND (reference sequence). Losses at the gene ends were 6 bases for V and 2 bases for J; bases not matched to a gene: 5. The CDR3 loop reads CASSGRDRAYEQYF. In DNA, the CDR3 is TGTGCCAGTAGCGGCCGGGACAGGGCCTACGAGCAGTACTTC.

This clone was detected only once. The J gene is TRBJ1-4, the V gene TRBV2; D remains unclear. The CDR3 length is 13 residues. Deletions cut 9 bases from V and 0 bases from J, with 8 bases between. The germline gives CDR1 SNHLY, CDR2 FYNNEI. The CDR3 spells CARSSATNEKLFF. Written as DNA, the CDR3 is TGTGCCAGATCCTCTGCAACTAATGAAAAACTGTTTTTT.

This chain links TRBV5-4 with TRBJ2-3; TRBD2 matches 10 bases. The CDR3 runs to 16 residues. The J segment lost 3 bases and the V segment lost 1 base, leaving 5 bases of the junction unmatched. From germline, CDR1 is SGHNT and CDR2 YYREEE (reference sequence). CDR3 coding DNA: TGTGCCAGCAGCTTGCCTAGCGGGGGTAGAACAGATACGCAGTATTTT. It is translated as CASSLPSGGRTDTQYF.

This clone turned up a few times. The chain employs TRBV28 and TRBJ1-2; TRBD1 is a possible D gene (6 bases). V gave up 8 bases and J gave up 2 bases, with 18 bases separating them. Germline CDR1 MDHEN, CDR2 SYDVKM. CDR3 size: 15 residues. The CDR3 loop is CASFSSGGLNYGYTF. For the CDR3, the DNA is TGTGCCAGCTTTTCATCCGGGGGGCTGAACTATGGCTACACCTTC.

The rearrangement links TRBV6-6 to TRBJ1-5; D call uncertain. The CDR3 extends over 16 amino acids. Per the germline V gene, CDR1 is MNHNY and CDR2 is SVGAGI (reference sequence). V was pared by 4 bases and J by 2 bases, with 15 bases between. The CDR3 region is CASSSGYDVGNQPQHF. CDR3 nucleotides: TGTGCCAGCAGTTCGGGGTATGACGTGGGCAATCAGCCCCAGCATTTT.

On this clone itself: Other nucleotide sequences in the sample specify the same CDR3. The chain recombines TRBV5-1 with TRBJ2-7; D is unresolved. Trimming took 2 bases from V and 0 from J, leaving 6 bases between them. The germline V gene encodes CDR1 SGHRS and CDR2 YFSETQ. The CDR3 sequence is 13 residues long. The DNA of the CDR3 is TGCGCCAGCAGCTTCGCAGTCTCCTACGAGCAGTACTTC. Translating it yields CASSFAVSYEQYF.

The V and J genes are TRBV15 and TRBJ2-7; a weak D match, TRBD1 (6 bases). The CDR3 spans 13 residues. The germline V gene has CDR1 LNHNV and CDR2 YYDKDF (reference sequence). The V end was cut by 3 bases, the J end by 3 bases, with 9 bases between. In nucleotides, the CDR3 is TGTGCCACCAGCAGGGACAGAAGCTACGAGCAGTACTTC. Its translation is CATSRDRSYEQYF.

This clone has only a few counts. CDR3 sequence (DNA): TGCGCCAGCAGCTTGGACGGTGAAAAACTGTTTTTT. The encoded protein is CASSLDGEKLFF. This chain connects TRBV5-1 to TRBJ1-4; D remains ambiguous. Between the trimmed V and J ends, which lost 0 bases and 7 bases, there was a span of 4 bases. The germline V gene has CDR1 SGHRS and CDR2 YFSETQ. The CDR3 spans 12 residues.

As regards this clone: This likely stems from a read error, as it lies one base from a far larger clone. Other DNA sequences within the sample encode an identical CDR3. This rearrangement joins TRBV27 to TRBJ1-2; TRBD1 matches at 7 bases. The CDR3 contains 13 residues. The V segment lost 3 bases and the J segment 2 bases; nucleotides outside the gene matches: 0. Germline CDR1 reads MNHEY; CDR2 reads SMNVEV (reference sequence). The CDR3 loop is CASSLGQNYGYTF. In nucleotides, the CDR3 is TGTGCCAGCAGTTTGGGACAGAACTATGGCTACACCTTC.

CDR3: CASSHFPGSYNEQFF. CDR3 nucleotides: TGTGCCAGCAGCCATTTTCCAGGGTCCTACAATGAGCAGTTCTTC. This chain connects TRBV14 to TRBJ2-1, with D possibly TRBD1 on 5 matching bases. The germline V gene encodes CDR1 SGHDN and CDR2 FVKESK. Trimming stripped 3 bases from V and 1 base from J, with 10 bases between. This CDR3 region has 15 residues.

The chain combines TRBV2 with TRBJ2-7; D is undetermined. The V end was cut by 4 bases, the J end by 3 bases, with 16 bases between. From germline, CDR1 is SNHLY and CDR2 FYNNEI. This CDR3 contains 15 residues. CDR3 bases: TGTGCCAGCAGTGTAAACGAGGCAGCCCACTACGAGCAGTACTTC. Amino acids: CASSVNEAAHYEQYF.

In its sample, this clone was seen once. The chain couples TRBV28 to TRBJ2-7, with TRBD2 matching 8 bases. The germline V gene encodes CDR1 MDHEN and CDR2 SYDVKM. Trimming took 7 bases from V and 0 from J; bases not matched to a gene: 5. This CDR3 is 14 amino acids long. The CDR3 coding sequence is TGTGCCAGCACCCTGGCGGGGGGCTCCTACGAGCAGTACTTC. Translating it yields CASTLAGGSYEQYF.

The V call is TRBV2, the J call TRBJ2-3; tentatively, D is TRBD2 (6 bases). V lost 1 base to trimming and J lost 0 bases, with 8 bases between them. This CDR3 is 15 amino acids long. The V gene's germline CDR1 is SNHLY and CDR2 FYNNEI. This CDR3 reads CASSEEGLSTDTQYF. Written as DNA, the CDR3 is TGTGCCAGCAGTGAAGAAGGACTAAGCACAGATACGCAGTATTTT.

For the CDR3, the DNA is TGCGCCAGCAGCCAAGGCGTTTCAGGGGCCCCCTACGAGCAGTACTTC. It yields the protein CASSQGVSGAPYEQYF. This chain uses TRBV4-1 with TRBJ2-7; TRBD1 is a possible D gene (6 bases). Germline CDR1 reads MGHRA; CDR2 reads YSYEKL. The CDR3 has 16 residues. The V gene lost 1 base and the J gene lost 2 bases, with 15 bases spanning the gap.